These T cell receptor beta chains were read from a single sample in a study of T-cell reconstitution after alpha-beta-depleted transplantation in children. TCRdb called the PCR reads again in MiXCR, with one record for every CDR3 protein. The sample has 800,000 to 1,000,000 distinct CDR3 sequences; about 29% are singletons. The sample consisted of PBMCs, mostly from graft donor cells, taken 360 days after TCRalphabeta/CD19-depleted stem cell transplant. Receptor source: a boy in the first two years of life who had a stem cell transplant for SCID, so the T cells may come from the graft donor. CDR3s include the opening cysteine and the closing phenylalanine or tryptophan. A D gene is named only where the DNA matches it firmly. Rows may omit the clone size; those that give it use once, few, many or a size class.

. TRBJ1-1 TRBV20-1 . CSARDGRTPQSAAFF TGCAGTGCTAGAGACGGACGGACTCCCCAATCGGCAGCTTTCTTT
. TRBJ1-5 TRBV21-1 . CASSKSGCNQPQHF TGTGCCAGCAGCAAGAGCGGCTGCAATCAGCCCCAGCATTTT
. TRBJ2-1 TRBV15 once CATSHRGARNEQFF TGTGCCACCTCGCACCGGGGGGCCCGCAATGAGCAGTTCTTC
TRBD1 TRBJ2-1 TRBV5-1 . CASSLVRGRDRGDNEQFF TGCGCCAGCAGCTTGGTTAGGGGACGGGACAGGGGTGACAATGAGCAGTTCTTC
. TRBJ1-1 TRBV28 few CASSTQGGGTEAFF TGTGCCAGCAGTACCCAGGGTGGAGGGACTGAAGCTTTCTTT
. TRBJ1-1 TRBV29-1 few CSVAKTGTGTEAFF TGCAGCGTAGCAAAAACAGGGACGGGCACTGAAGCTTTCTTT
. TRBJ1-3 TRBV3-1 few CASSPTYTISGNTIYF TGTGCCAGCAGCCCAACTTACACTATCTCTGGAAACACCATATATTTT
TRBD1 TRBJ2-3 TRBV18 few CASAPDRGYTDTQYF TGTGCCAGCGCCCCGGACAGGGGATACACAGATACGCAGTATTTT
. TRBJ2-5 TRBV12-3/TRBV12-4 . CASSSNAGGAGETQYF TGTGCCAGCAGTTCCAACGCCGGGGGCGCGGGAGAGACCCAGTACTTC
TRBD1 TRBJ2-1 TRBV7-2 . CASSRDRGLFEQFF TGTGCCAGCAGTCGGGACAGGGGGCTTTTTGAGCAGTTCTTC
. TRBJ1-3 TRBV11-2 . CASSTQAGRADTIYF TGTGCCAGCAGCACCCAAGCCGGCAGGGCAGACACCATATATTTT
. TRBJ2-1 TRBV6-6 . CASLGGLEQFF TGTGCCAGCCTCGGGGGGCTTGAGCAGTTCTTC
TRBD1 TRBJ1-4 TRBV7-6 . CASSQDRGTNEKLFF TGTGCCAGCAGCCAGGACAGGGGGACTAATGAAAAACTGTTTTTT
. TRBJ2-3 TRBV9 . CASSRQNRADTQYF TGTGCCAGCAGCCGTCAAAACCGGGCAGATACGCAGTATTTT
. TRBJ2-1 TRBV25-1 few CASSESGLYEQFF TGTGCCAGCAGTGAATCCGGGCTTTATGAGCAGTTCTTC
. TRBJ2-2 TRBV29-1 . CSATNAGSTGELFF TGCAGCGCAACAAACGCGGGGTCCACCGGGGAGCTGTTTTTT
TRBD2 TRBJ2-1 TRBV9 . CASSPFGGGDEQFF TGTGCCAGCAGCCCCTTCGGGGGGGGAGATGAGCAGTTCTTC
. TRBJ2-1 TRBV5-6 . CASSWGTGEFF TGTGCCAGCAGCTGGGGGACCGGGGAGTTCTTC
. TRBJ1-2 TRBV7-6 . CASSPGGSYGYTF TGTGCCAGCAGCCCCGGGGGCAGCTATGGCTACACCTTC
TRBD2 TRBJ2-5 TRBV12-3/TRBV12-4 few CASSLRGAGGGETQYF TGTGCCAGCAGTTTGCGGGGAGCGGGGGGTGGGGAGACCCAGTACTTC
. TRBJ2-2 TRBV29-1 many CSVGGRAGTGELFF TGCAGCGTTGGGGGCAGGGCAGGCACCGGGGAGCTGTTTTTT